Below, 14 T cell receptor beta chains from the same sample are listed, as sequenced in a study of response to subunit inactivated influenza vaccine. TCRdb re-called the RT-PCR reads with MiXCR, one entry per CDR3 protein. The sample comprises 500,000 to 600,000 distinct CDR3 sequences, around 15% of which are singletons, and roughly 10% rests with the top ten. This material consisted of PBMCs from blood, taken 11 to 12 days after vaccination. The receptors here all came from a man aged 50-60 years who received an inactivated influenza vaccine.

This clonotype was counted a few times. The CDR3 region is CSARLARDEQFF. The DNA for the CDR3 is TGCAGTGCCAGGCTAGCCAGGGATGAGCAGTTCTTC. The chain employs TRBV20-1 and TRBJ2-1; D assignment may be TRBD1 or TRBD2 (5 bases each). The CDR3 runs to 12 residues. V was trimmed by 6 bases and J by 8 bases, leaving 14 bases between them. Germline V CDR1 and CDR2: DFQATT, SNEGSKA (reference sequence).

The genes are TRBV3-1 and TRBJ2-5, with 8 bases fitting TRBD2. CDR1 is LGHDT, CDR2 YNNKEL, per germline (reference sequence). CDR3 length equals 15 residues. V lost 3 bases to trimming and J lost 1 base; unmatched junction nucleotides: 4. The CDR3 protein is CASSQVGLAQETQYF. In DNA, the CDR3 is TGTGCCAGCAGCCAGGTCGGACTAGCCCAAGAGACCCAGTACTTC.

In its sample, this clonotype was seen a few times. CDR3 protein: CASSPEGVYEQYF. For the CDR3, the DNA is TGCGCCAGCAGCCCGGAGGGGGTTTACGAGCAGTACTTC. The rearrangement uses TRBV5-1 and TRBJ2-7; D is perhaps TRBD1 or TRBD2 (6 bases each). The V end lost 4 bases, the J end lost 4 bases, and 12 bases lay between the germline ends. This CDR3 is 13 amino acids long. From germline, CDR1 is SGHRS and CDR2 YFSETQ.

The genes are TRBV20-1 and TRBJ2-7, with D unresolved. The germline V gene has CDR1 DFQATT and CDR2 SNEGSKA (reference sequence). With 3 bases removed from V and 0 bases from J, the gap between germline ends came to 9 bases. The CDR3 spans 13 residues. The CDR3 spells CSARGTYSYEQYF. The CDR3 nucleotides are TGCAGTGCTAGGGGTACCTACTCCTACGAGCAGTACTTC.

The CDR3 nucleotides read TGCGCCAGCAGCCAAGTTAGGACAGATACGCAGTATTTT. Residues: CASSQVRTDTQYF. V is TRBV4-3 and J is TRBJ2-3; no definite D call. The V gene lost 1 base and the J gene lost 3 bases, with 5 bases spanning the gap. Germline V gives CDR1 LGHNA, CDR2 YSLEER. The CDR3 extends over 13 amino acids.

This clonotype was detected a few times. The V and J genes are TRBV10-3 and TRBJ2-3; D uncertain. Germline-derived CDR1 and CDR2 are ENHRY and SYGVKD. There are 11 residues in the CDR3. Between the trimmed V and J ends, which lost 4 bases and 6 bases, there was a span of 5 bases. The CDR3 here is CAISAGDTQYF. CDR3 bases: TGTGCCATCAGTGCCGGGGATACGCAGTATTTT.

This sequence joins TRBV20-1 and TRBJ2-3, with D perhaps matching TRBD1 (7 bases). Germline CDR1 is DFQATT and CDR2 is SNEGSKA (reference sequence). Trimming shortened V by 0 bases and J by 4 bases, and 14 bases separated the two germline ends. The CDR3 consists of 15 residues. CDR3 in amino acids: CSARDTRGASDTQYF. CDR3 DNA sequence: TGCAGTGCTAGAGACACCAGGGGGGCTTCAGATACGCAGTATTTT.

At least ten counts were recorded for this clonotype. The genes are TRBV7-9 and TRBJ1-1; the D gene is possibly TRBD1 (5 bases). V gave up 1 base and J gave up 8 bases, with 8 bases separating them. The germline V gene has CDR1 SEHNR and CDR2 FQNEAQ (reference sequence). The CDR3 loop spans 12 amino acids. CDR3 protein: CASSLVGEEAFF. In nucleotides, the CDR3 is TGTGCCAGCAGCTTAGTGGGGGAAGAAGCTTTCTTT.

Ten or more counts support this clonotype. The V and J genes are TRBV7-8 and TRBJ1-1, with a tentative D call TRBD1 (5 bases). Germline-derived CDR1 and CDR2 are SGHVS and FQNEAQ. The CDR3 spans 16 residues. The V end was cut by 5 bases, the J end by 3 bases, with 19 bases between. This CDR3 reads CASSKTGWGGDTEAFF. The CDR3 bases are TGTGCCAGCAGCAAAACGGGGTGGGGAGGGGACACTGAAGCTTTCTTT.

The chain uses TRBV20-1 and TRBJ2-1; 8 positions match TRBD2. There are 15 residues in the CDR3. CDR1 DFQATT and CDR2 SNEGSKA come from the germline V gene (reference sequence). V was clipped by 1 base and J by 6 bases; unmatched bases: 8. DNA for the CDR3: TGCAGTGCTAGAGTGTCCAGCGGGAGCCGCAATGAGCAGTTCTTC. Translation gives CSARVSSGSRNEQFF.

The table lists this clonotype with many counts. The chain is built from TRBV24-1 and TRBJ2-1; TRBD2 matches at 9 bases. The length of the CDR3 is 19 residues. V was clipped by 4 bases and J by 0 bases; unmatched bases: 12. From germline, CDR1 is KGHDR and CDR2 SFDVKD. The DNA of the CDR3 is TGTGCCACCAGTGAATTCCCGGGACTAGCTTCCGTCTCCTACAATGAGCAGTTCTTC. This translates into CATSEFPGLASVSYNEQFF.

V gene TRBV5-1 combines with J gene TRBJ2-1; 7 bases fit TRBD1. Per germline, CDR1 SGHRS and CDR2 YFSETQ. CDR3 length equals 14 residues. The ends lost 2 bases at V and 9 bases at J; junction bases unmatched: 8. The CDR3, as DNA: TGCGCCAGCAGCTTAACGGGACAGTCAGCTGAGCAGTTCTTC. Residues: CASSLTGQSAEQFF.

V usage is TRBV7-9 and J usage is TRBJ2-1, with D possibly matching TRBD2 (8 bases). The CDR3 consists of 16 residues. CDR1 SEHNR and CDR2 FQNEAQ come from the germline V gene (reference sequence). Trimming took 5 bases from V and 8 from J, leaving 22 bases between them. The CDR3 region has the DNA TGTGCCAGCAGCCAGGGGGGCGGGAGGTCTATCGATGAGCAGTTCTTC. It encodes CASSQGGGRSIDEQFF.

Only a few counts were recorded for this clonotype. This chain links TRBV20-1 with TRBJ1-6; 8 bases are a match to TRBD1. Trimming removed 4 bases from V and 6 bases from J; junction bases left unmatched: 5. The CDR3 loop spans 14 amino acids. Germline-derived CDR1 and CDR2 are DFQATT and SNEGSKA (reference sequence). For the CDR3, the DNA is TGCAGTGCTATGCAGGGGGCCGGTAATTCACCCCTCCACTTT. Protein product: CSAMQGAGNSPLHF.